The 12 T cell receptor beta chains in this list originate from one sample, sequenced in a study of graft-versus-host responses after intestinal transplantation. Clones were sequenced by immunoSEQ multiplex PCR, and TCRdb holds only the in-frame ones, with some missing. This sample has about 39,000 clones, with 90% to 95% found just once. Their antigens are not known. Sequencing was performed on unstimulated CD8+ T cells sorted from spleen or lymph node cells, taken before transplant. The receptors were gathered from a human donor who was the organ donor for an intestinal transplant.

V gene TRBV6-6 combines with J gene TRBJ2-7; 11 nucleotides align to TRBD2. Per germline, CDR1 MNHNY and CDR2 SVGAGI (reference sequence). The ends lost 0 bases at V and 2 bases at J; junction bases unmatched: 3. This CDR3 contains 16 residues. The CDR3 protein is CASSYSSSGGTYEQYF. The DNA of the CDR3 is TGTGCCAGCAGTTACTCGTCTAGCGGGGGGACCTACGAGCAGTACTTC.

This clone was observed once. The chain couples TRBV5-6 to TRBJ1-5; a possible D gene is TRBD1 (5 bases). V was shortened by 4 bases and J by 0 bases, with 8 bases between the two germline ends. The CDR3 is made up of 14 amino acids. Germline values: CDR1 SGHDT, CDR2 YYEEEE. The chain's CDR3 is CASSTGYSNQPQHF. The DNA for the CDR3 is TGTGCCAGCAGCACAGGTTATAGCAATCAGCCCCAGCATTTT.

The V call is TRBV4-2, the J call TRBJ1-2; the D is unclear. V was trimmed by 0 bases and J by 5 bases, leaving 10 bases between them. Looked up from germline, CDR1 is LGHNA and CDR2 is YNFKEQ. The CDR3 has 14 amino acids. DNA of the CDR3: TGTGCCAGCAGCCAAGAATCGGGGTTTTATGGCTACACCTTC. Encoded protein: CASSQESGFYGYTF.

The count of this clone is one. CDR3 protein: CASSEGQSSYNEQFF. The DNA for the CDR3 is TGTGCCAGCAGCGAGGGGCAGAGCTCCTACAATGAGCAGTTCTTC. This rearrangement joins TRBV2 to TRBJ2-1; either TRBD1 or TRBD2 may supply D (5 bases each). V was shortened by 6 bases and J by 0 bases, with 12 bases between the two germline ends. CDR1 is SNHLY, CDR2 FYNNEI, per germline. CDR3 length equals 15 residues.

The chain uses TRBV11-3 and TRBJ2-7, with 11 bases lining up with TRBD1. From germline, CDR1 is SGHNT and CDR2 YENEEA. The CDR3 length is 13 residues. CDR3 loop: CSCRDRGGGEQYF. The CDR3 region has the DNA TGTTCCTGCCGGGACAGGGGGGGAGGCGAGCAGTACTTC.

The rearrangement links TRBV6-5 to TRBJ1-1; TRBD1 matches at 8 bases. Germline-derived CDR1 and CDR2 are MNHEY and SVGAGI. The trim removed 7 bases at V and 3 bases at J, leaving 10 bases unmatched. The CDR3 has 15 amino acids. The CDR3 DNA sequence: TGTGCCAGCAAAACCGGGACAGGCTATTACACTGAAGCTTTCTTT. Its translation: CASKTGTGYYTEAFF.

This sequence joins TRBV4-2 and TRBJ2-1; no clear D. Deletions cut 0 bases from V and 9 bases from J, with 21 bases between. The length of the CDR3 is 17 residues. Germline CDR1 is LGHNA and CDR2 is YNFKEQ. The CDR3: CASSQDPISRPSAEQFF. The CDR3 DNA follows: TGTGCCAGCAGCCAAGACCCCATTTCACGTCCCTCGGCTGAGCAGTTCTTC.

The chain employs TRBV6-5 and TRBJ2-7; 8 bases agree with TRBD1. This CDR3 has 15 residues. V shed 5 bases, J shed 6 bases, and the junction held 12 bases outside the gene matches. The V gene's germline CDR1 is MNHEY and CDR2 SVGAGI. The CDR3 nucleotides read TGTGCCAGCAGTCTTAGCGATGGACAGGGCGGCGAGCAGTACTTC. Its translation is CASSLSDGQGGEQYF.

The J gene is TRBJ2-1, the V gene TRBV9; 8 positions agree with TRBD2. V lost 5 bases and J lost 6; bases outside the gene matches: 7. The CDR3 runs 14 residues. The germline gives CDR1 SGDLS, CDR2 YYNGEE. CDR3 amino acids: CASRPLSGSNEQFF. CDR3 in DNA: TGTGCCAGCAGACCACTGAGCGGGAGCAATGAGCAGTTCTTC.

This chain connects TRBV9 to TRBJ1-1; D is unclear. Trimming took off 4 bases at V and 5 bases at J, with 15 bases between the two ends. Germline V gives CDR1 SGDLS, CDR2 YYNGEE. This CDR3 contains 14 residues. The CDR3 nucleotides are TGTGCCAGCAGCCCGGAGGAGGGAGGGACTGAAGCTTTCTTT. This translates into CASSPEEGGTEAFF. The whole variable domain, filled in from reference TRBV9 and TRBJ1-1, reads DSGVTQTPKHLITATGQRVTLRCSPRSGDLSVYWYQQSLDQGLQFLIQYYNGEERAKGNILERFSAQQFPDLHSELNLSSLELGDSALYFCASSPEEGGTEAFFGQGTRLTVV.

This sequence joins TRBV29-1 and TRBJ2-7; the D is unclear. The CDR3 sequence is 11 residues long. V dropped 5 bases and J dropped 0 bases, with 5 bases sitting between them. Germline V gene data show CDR1 as SQVTM and CDR2 as ANQGSEA. DNA for the CDR3: TGCAGCGTTACATACTCCTACGAGCAGTACTTC. Encoded protein: CSVTYSYEQYF.

The chain links TRBV2 to TRBJ1-5; D is ambiguous. The CDR3 has 16 residues. Trimming removed 5 bases at V and 0 bases at J, with 14 bases between. In germline, CDR1 is SNHLY, CDR2 FYNNEI. The CDR3 here is CASSRSMEVSNQPQHF. Written as DNA, the CDR3 is TGTGCCAGCAGTAGGTCTATGGAGGTTAGCAATCAGCCCCAGCATTTT.